The present entry profiles one T cell receptor beta chain with its context. This specimen belongs to a study of technical replicates of blood from a few donors. Trimming removed 6 bases at V and 3 bases at J, with 16 bases between. CDR3 size: 15 residues. Per the germline V gene, CDR1 is KGHSH and CDR2 is LQKENI. Generated by immunoSEQ multiplex PCR, the TCRdb table keeps only in-frame clones and is missing some. The profile covers tens of thousands of clones, with more than 85% appearing a single time and about 0.35% taken by the ten largest. The sample taken for sequencing was T cells isolated from PBMCs. The clonotype comes from a human donor in good health. Some clones in this sample may be carry-over from other donors' samples. V gene TRBV18 combines with J gene TRBJ2-3, with D unclear. CDR3 nucleotides: TGTGCCAGCTCTCTTTCGGCAGACTCAACAGATACGCAGTATTTT. As protein: CASSLSADSTDTQYF.